This record covers a single T cell receptor beta chain. What it recognizes is unknown. The source of the sample is a study of cytomegalovirus exposure and HLA in healthy donors. Overall study results and limits: Cytomegalovirus association was assigned to approximately 160 TCR beta chains. When analyzed later, a missense DCLRE1C variant was found to be linked to TCR beta V- and J-gene trimming. Researchers left out some V segments, among them TRBV6-2 and TRBV6-3, as indistinguishable. Per a prior analysis, the majority of TCR beta V segments were productive roughly 87% or roughly 30% of the time.

The CDR3 is 14 residues long. The J segment lost 7 bases and the V segment lost 7 bases, leaving 12 bases of the junction unmatched. The germline V gene encodes CDR1 SGHDT and CDR2 YYEEEE. PCR primers comprised 60 Vbeta and 13 Jbeta primers. Repertoires were generated with immunoSEQ multiplex PCR, while TCRdb's copy carries only in-frame clones and drops some. This table holds fewer than 150,000 clones, about 74% found once. The chain recombines TRBV5-6 with TRBJ1-2; TRBD1 agrees at 8 bases. This TCR was sampled from a woman in her 40s in good health and CMV-seropositive. The sample was PBMCs. In nucleotides, the CDR3 is TGTGCCAGCGGACAGGGTGCTTTTTCGTCTGGCTACACCTTC. Its translation is CASGQGAFSSGYTF.